This TCR beta chain was recovered during a study of tumor-infiltrating lymphocytes in primary liver carcinoma. Study information: The five patients, who were men and women, ranged in age from 30 to 69 years.

The input was 450 to 550 ng total RNA; TCR beta cDNA was made from it with a constant-region primer. Three rounds of nested multiplex PCR with slightly modified ARM-PCR produced TCR beta libraries. PCR rounds one and two used TRBV1-TRBV30 forward primers with a C-beta reverse primer for about 9 cycles each. MiXCR, applied by TCRdb to the multiplex PCR reads, yields one record per CDR3 protein. This table has about 330,000 distinct CDR3 sequences, about 61% appearing once. They got blood RNA out of unsorted whole blood and also pulled out germline DNA. CDR1 and CDR2 (germline): MDHEN, SYDVKM. Trimming cost V 4 bases and J 0 bases, with 7 bases left between them. This CDR3 has 14 amino acids.

This clonotype originated in a man aged 35 to 55 with primary liver carcinoma and hepatitis B virus infection. This chain connects TRBV28 to TRBJ1-5, with unresolved D. Sequenced input: peripheral blood. CDR3 in DNA: TGTGCCAGCAGTTCCCAGAATAGCAATCAGCCCCAGCATTTT. Its translation: CASSSQNSNQPQHF.